Detailed here is one TCR beta chain. The data belong to a study of T cell changes during pregnancy in multiple sclerosis. This CDR3 comprises 15 residues. Germline V CDR1 and CDR2: KGHSH, LQKENI. Trimming took 3 bases from V and 8 from J; bases not matched to a gene: 8. Sequenced by immunoSEQ multiplex PCR; TCRdb stores in-frame clones only, minus some. This sample yields about 75,000 clones, of which around 94% are seen a single time; more than 0.12% belongs to the top ten. This sample comprised CD4+ T cells from peripheral blood mononuclear cells, obtained after pregnancy. The sequence came from a female donor with multiple sclerosis, enrolled in a pregnancy study. This chain connects TRBV18 to TRBJ2-4; TRBD1 matches at 9 bases. The CDR3 here is CASSPQGQGLDIQYF. The CDR3 DNA follows: TGTGCCAGCTCACCTCAGGGACAGGGTCTGGACATTCAGTACTTC.